This TCR beta chain is drawn from a study of T cell clonality in common variable immunodeficiency. General observations from the study: Patient heterogeneity in the CVID cohort limited correlations between repertoire features and clinical complications. TCRbeta clonality was increased in CVID versus healthy controls. Common variable immunodeficiency TCR beta sequences reportedly had fewer deletions and N-nucleotide insertions. CVID subjects shared fewer TCRbeta clones than healthy controls did.

The table lists this clone with many counts. Its antigen is as yet unknown. With the read ending 3 residues before the CDR3 end, the germline J gene is used to fill in that end. Assay: immunoSEQ multiplex PCR; the TCRdb copy retains only in-frame clones and omits some. The table lists about 39,000 clones, with no singletons. The ends lost 7 bases at V and 5 bases at J; junction bases unmatched: 7. The germline V gene has CDR1 MDHEN and CDR2 SYDVKM. The CDR3 totals 14 residues. The specimen sequenced was peripheral blood mononuclear cells. The genes are TRBV28 and TRBJ2-5, with TRBD2 identical over 10 bases. The sequence derives from a person between 18 and 75 years old in good health. The DNA read from the CDR3 is TGTGCCAGCACTGCTAGCGGGAGATGGGAGACC. It yields the protein CASTASGRWET. The whole CDR3 region reads CASTASGRWETQYF.